The clone carrying this TCR beta chain has only a few counts. The sample originates from a study of regulatory T cells in long-lasting Graves disease. Arm-PCR with iRepertoire HTBI primers amplified the CDR3 regions for these TCR beta libraries. Each CDR3 protein gets one entry after TCRdb re-called the multiplex PCR reads with MiXCR. The table records approximately 400,000 distinct CDR3 sequences, more than 13% of them present only once. Time point noted: newly diagnosed GD, antithyroid drugs for less than 3 months. Extracted RNA from PBMCs served as the source of the TCR library. Trimming left V 5 bases short and J 3 bases short, with 13 bases between. This CDR3 is 15 amino acids long. Germline values: CDR1 SEHNR, CDR2 FQNEAQ (reference sequence). The same sample was also used in a study of T cells in Graves' hyperthyroidism and ophthalmopathy.

This sequence originates from a woman aged 30 to 39 with Graves disease. Here the sequenced sample was peripheral blood mononuclear cells (PBMCs), taken at new diagnosis, from a patient treated with antithyroid drugs. This chain links TRBV7-9 with TRBJ1-4; tentatively, D is TRBD1 (6 bases). The CDR3 region has the DNA TGTGCCAGCAGCCCACCAGGGGACCCTAATGAAAAACTGTTTTTT. Amino acid sequence: CASSPPGDPNEKLFF.